One and the same sample provided the 13 T cell receptor beta chains below, sequenced in a study of shared clonotypes between healthy human individuals. Only CD45RO-negative cells positively selected for CCR7 counted as naive CD8 cells, so terminally differentiated effector memory CD45RA+ cells were excluded. TCRdb's table, derived via immunoSEQ multiplex PCR, lists solely in-frame clones and lacks some. The sample lists millions of clones, approximately 95% seen once, with 1.1% in the top ten. The sequenced sample was naive CD8+ T cells sorted from blood. These receptors were collected from a man aged 18 to 29 in good health.

V is TRBV6-5 and J is TRBJ1-6; D gene uncertain. Germline values: CDR1 MNHEY, CDR2 SVGAGI. The CDR3 has 14 residues. Trimming shortened V by 7 bases and J by 4 bases, and 11 bases separated the two germline ends. The CDR3 nucleotides read TGTGCCAGCAACGGAGACGGATATAATTCACCCCTCCACTTT. Its translation: CASNGDGYNSPLHF.

This chain uses TRBV9 with TRBJ1-3; D call uncertain. Germline assignment: CDR1 SGDLS and CDR2 YYNGEE. The CDR3 is 12 residues long. V was pared by 8 bases and J by 4 bases, with 10 bases between. CDR3 nucleotide sequence: TGTGCCAGTGAATCGGGGGGAAACACCATATATTTT. This encodes CASESGGNTIYF.

This clone was observed a handful of times. This chain joins TRBV10-3 and TRBJ1-5; D gene uncertain. Trimming shortened V by 0 bases and J by 0 bases, and 9 bases separated the two germline ends. Germline V gene data show CDR1 as ENHRY and CDR2 as SYGVKD. The CDR3 is 16 residues long. CDR3 DNA sequence: TGTGCCATCAGTGAGTCGAGATTCCTTAGCAATCAGCCCCAGCATTTT. Translated: CAISESRFLSNQPQHF.

This chain joins TRBV10-1 and TRBJ2-7; the D gene is possibly TRBD1 (6 bases). The CDR3 extends over 15 amino acids. V lost 5 bases to trimming and J lost 2 bases, with 16 bases between them. Germline V lookup: CDR1 WNHNN, CDR2 SYGVQD (reference sequence). The CDR3 DNA reads as TGCGCCAGCAGTTCTAGCAGGACAGCCGCCTACGAGCAGTACTTC. As protein: CASSSSRTAAYEQYF.

J is TRBJ1-3 and V is TRBV18; 8 nucleotides agree with TRBD1. The CDR3 extends over 15 amino acids. Unmatched junction bases numbered 6, after V lost 0 bases and J lost 8 bases. CDR1 and CDR2 (germline): KGHSH, LQKENI. CDR3 in amino acids: CASSPPGQELYTIYF. The CDR3 DNA follows: TGTGCCAGCTCACCACCGGGACAGGAGCTTTACACCATATATTTT.

This sequence joins TRBV7-9 and TRBJ2-7, with D perhaps assigned TRBD1 or TRBD2 (5 bases each). V lost 4 bases, J lost 2 bases, and 18 bases lay in between. The germline CDR1 and CDR2 sequences are SEHNR and FQNEAQ (reference sequence). The CDR3 sequence is 16 residues long. This chain's CDR3 is CASSSTSGTDTYEQYF. The CDR3 DNA is TGTGCCAGCAGCTCCACCTCCGGGACCGACACCTACGAGCAGTACTTC.

This chain uses TRBV6-1 with TRBJ1-2, with D perhaps TRBD1 (6 bases). The CDR3 contains 17 residues. Trimming pared 7 bases from V and 3 bases from J, leaving 24 bases between. Germline CDR1 is MNHNS and CDR2 is SASEGT. CDR3 region: CASIELDRARLDYGYTF. CDR3 DNA sequence: TGTGCCAGCATTGAGTTGGACAGAGCCCGTCTGGACTATGGCTACACCTTC.

V gene TRBV18 combines with J gene TRBJ2-6; the D is unclear. The germline V and J ends were trimmed by 2 bases and 11 bases, with 19 bases remaining between them. The CDR3 loop spans 16 amino acids. The germline V gene encodes CDR1 KGHSH and CDR2 LQKENI. The DNA of the CDR3 is TGTGCCAGCTCACCATTTTCGTCCCCTAGGTCGGACGTCCTGACTTTC. Amino acids: CASSPFSSPRSDVLTF.

The gene calls are TRBV9 and TRBJ2-1; D gene unclear. Germline lookup yields CDR1 SGDLS and CDR2 YYNGEE. V lost 4 bases, J lost 5 bases, and 10 bases lay in between. The length of the CDR3 is 13 residues. CDR3 loop: CASSPRDNNEQFF. CDR3 DNA sequence: TGTGCCAGCAGCCCCCGAGACAACAATGAGCAGTTCTTC. Full variable domain (remainder filled in from reference TRBV9 and TRBJ2-1): DSGVTQTPKHLITATGQRVTLRCSPRSGDLSVYWYQQSLDQGLQFLIQYYNGEERAKGNILERFSAQQFPDLHSELNLSSLELGDSALYFCASSPRDNNEQFFGPGTRLTVL.

This clone showed up just once. The chain recombines TRBV4-2 with TRBJ2-1, with D possibly being TRBD2 (5 bases). This CDR3 contains 14 residues. V was cut by 3 bases and J by 8 bases, with 14 bases left in between. Germline-derived CDR1 and CDR2 are LGHNA and YNFKEQ. Here the CDR3 DNA reads TGTGCCAGCAGCCACGACTTAGGAGGCGATGAGCAGTTCTTC. Amino acid sequence: CASSHDLGGDEQFF.

V gene TRBV27 combines with J gene TRBJ2-2; D is perhaps TRBD2 (5 bases). The CDR3 spans 16 residues. V was pared by 7 bases and J by 3 bases, with 18 bases between. Per the germline V gene, CDR1 is MNHEY and CDR2 is SMNVEV (reference sequence). The CDR3 loop is CASTPLRVRDTGELFF. The CDR3 bases are TGTGCCAGCACCCCCCTGAGGGTACGGGACACCGGGGAGCTGTTTTTT.

The CDR3 nucleotides read TGTGCCAGCAGTTTATTGGGGGCTGTCGGGGAGCTGTTTTTT. Translation: CASSLLGAVGELFF. This sequence joins TRBV27 and TRBJ2-2, with D maybe TRBD1 (6 bases). The germline CDR1 and CDR2 sequences are MNHEY and SMNVEV (reference sequence). This CDR3 comprises 14 residues. V was shortened by 1 base and J by 7 bases, with 10 bases between the two germline ends.

The chain combines TRBV5-4 with TRBJ2-3; 9 bases agree with TRBD1. The germline gives CDR1 SGHNT, CDR2 YYREEE (reference sequence). The ends lost 1 base at V and 6 bases at J; junction bases unmatched: 12. The CDR3 totals 17 residues. CDR3: CASSLSPQGALGDTQYF. The CDR3 DNA sequence: TGTGCCAGCAGCTTGTCCCCACAGGGGGCGCTTGGGGATACGCAGTATTTT.